This T cell receptor beta chain originates from a study of identical twins. This clonotype was seen more than once but under ten times. Each CDR3 protein is one row after TCRdb ran MiXCR on the 5' RACE reads. The table shows roughly 220,000 distinct CDR3 sequences, with under 8.5% occurring only once. CDR1 is SGHAT and CDR2 is FQNNGV in the germline V gene. Trimming took 1 base from V and 5 from J, leaving 5 bases between them. The CDR3 extends over 13 amino acids. These data were also reused for a study on T cells expressing NK-cell markers. That paper adds: Sorting was restricted to alpha-beta TCR T cells by an anti-gamma-delta TCR antibody in several experiments.

Material for sequencing was CD8+ T cells sorted from blood. This clonotype originated in a woman between 18 and 29 years old in good health. V and J are TRBV11-2 and TRBJ1-4; no reliable D call. The CDR3 nucleotides read TGTGCCAGCAGCTTAGCTGTAAATGAAAAACTGTTTTTT. Translated: CASSLAVNEKLFF.